The present T cell receptor beta chain was sequenced within a study of T-cell memory formation after mild COVID-19. TCRdb itself ran the 5' RACE reads through MiXCR, one entry per CDR3 protein. The repertoire has around 400,000 distinct CDR3 sequences, roughly a quarter of them found once; the top ten carry roughly 9.7%. The CDR3 is 13 amino acids. The germline V gene encodes CDR1 SQVTM and CDR2 ANQGSEA. The junction had 1 base not matched to a gene; V was cut back by 7 bases and J by 1 base. The chain uses TRBV29-1 and TRBJ2-7; the match to TRBD2 covers 13 bases. The clonotype originates from an adult woman who had mild COVID-19 (a few samples of this study predate the infection). Cell type and time point are not known. Sequencing was performed on PBMCs or a T cell subset sorted from them (not recorded which). The DNA of the CDR3 is TGCAGCGGACTAGCGGGAGGTTCCTACGAGCAGTACTTC. Its protein product is CSGLAGGSYEQYF.